Sequencing of this TCR beta chain was carried out in a study of spatial heterogeneity in lung cancer (dated by TCRdb to between 2017 and 2020). With respect to the entire study: Beta-chain transcripts were consistently detected in greater numbers than alpha-chain transcripts, which likely reflects a higher abundance of beta-chain transcripts. In the raw uncorrected reads, each unique combination of TCR and UMI appeared on average more than ten times. Nonsynonymous mutation counts, determined by whole-exome sequencing of tumor tissue, were related to features of the TCR repertoire. TCR alpha and beta repertoires were quantitatively compared across multiple tumor regions, matched nontumor lung and blood in non-small cell lung cancer. Both alpha and beta chains were TCR-sequenced in approximately 200 tumor regions, 64 matched nontumor lung samples and some 56 PBMC samples obtained at surgery. What the research found in general, with its limitations: Ubiquitous expanded tumor TCRs were detected in blood more often at tumor resection than at routine follow-up. Confirming at a functional level the hypothesis that regional TCRs recognize regional mutations was considered to require additional single-cell paired TCR alpha and beta sequencing.

The library was built by means of 5' RACE. Sequenced on a NextSeq 500. To allow correction of PCR and sequencing errors, the TCR library protocol tagged every TCR cDNA molecule with a unique molecular identifier. In the source study's methods: TCR identification, UMI-based error correction and CDR3 extraction were performed with Decombinator tools. TCRs above a frequency of 2 per 1,000, corresponding to the top 1% of the tumor frequency distribution, were defined as expanded. Each repertoire was subsampled 100 times to 5,000 TCRs, after which Renyi diversity was computed with the R vegan package. CDR3 similarity networks were constructed using string-kernel similarity of amino acid triplets, with links drawn between CDR3s whose pairwise similarity was above 0.82. The public reads were reanalyzed by TCRdb: fastp trimming at Q25, MiXCR alignment, in-frame beta chains only. Identical CDR3 proteins give one entry, which carries the most common genes and DNA. These V and J calls derive from TCRdb rather than the authors' analysis. This sample lists around 4,400 distinct CDR3 sequences; 30% to 40% were detected once. Of the sample, 30% to 45% is held by the ten largest clones.

Read against the paper, the sample's time point label means: sample taken at primary tumor resection. Without any cell sorting, TCR sequencing was performed on whole RNA extracted either from tumor and nontumor lung tissue or from cryopreserved PBMC samples. Samples were obtained from 72 patients with early-stage, untreated non-small cell lung cancer from the lung TRACERx cohort. Only patients with enough RNA available from two or more tumor regions were chosen for TCR sequencing. Turning to this clonotype: No cognate antigen has been identified for it. No base quality information exists; no much larger clone differs at one position. Being off target in a library aimed at alpha chains, this beta chain has a size of little meaning.

The germline V gene (reference sequence) supplies CDR1 DFQATT and CDR2 SNEGSKA. The germline V end is reduced by 1 base and the J end by 0 bases; junction bases left unmatched: 10. Counted from cysteine to phenylalanine, this CDR3 has 18 amino acids. Kept here is only the CDR3 DNA, which spans 54 bases and is read in frame from base 1. The sequenced sample was PBMCs, obtained at surgery. The receptor was derived from a male donor with early-stage non-small cell lung cancer. Recombination joined TRBV20-1 with TRBJ2-7, with TRBD2 identical over 12 junction bases. Here is the DNA: TGCAGTGCTAGAGCGGTATCACTGACTAGCGGGAGCTCCTACGAGCAGTACTTC. Its coded protein is CSARAVSLTSGSSYEQYF.